This T cell receptor beta chain emerged from a study of blood T cell repertoires in COVID-19. Study as a whole: Sites across the United States, Italy and Spain contributed samples from acute and convalescent COVID-19. PBMCs, B-cell-depleted T cells, or T cells provided the cDNA or gDNA that made up the material.

Across under 25 US areas, participants ranged in age from roughly 18 to 95 years. Participants' own reports of clinical history determined their cohort assignment. Assay used: immunoSEQ multiplex PCR; TCRdb lists only in-frame clones, some missing. The sample has about 440,000 clones, nearly 90% seen once. V lost 5 bases and J lost 1; bases outside the gene matches: 4. This CDR3 has 15 residues. In germline, CDR1 is LNHDA, CDR2 SQIVND (reference sequence). This clone was counted once. The TCR comes from a woman in her late teens or twenties with acute COVID-19. The sequenced material came from PBMCs or T cells enriched from blood (not recorded which). The V call is TRBV19, the J call TRBJ2-3; 9 bases are shared with TRBD1. The chain's CDR3 is CASSAWTGGTDTQYF. The CDR3 DNA reads as TGTGCCAGTAGTGCCTGGACAGGGGGCACAGATACGCAGTATTTT.